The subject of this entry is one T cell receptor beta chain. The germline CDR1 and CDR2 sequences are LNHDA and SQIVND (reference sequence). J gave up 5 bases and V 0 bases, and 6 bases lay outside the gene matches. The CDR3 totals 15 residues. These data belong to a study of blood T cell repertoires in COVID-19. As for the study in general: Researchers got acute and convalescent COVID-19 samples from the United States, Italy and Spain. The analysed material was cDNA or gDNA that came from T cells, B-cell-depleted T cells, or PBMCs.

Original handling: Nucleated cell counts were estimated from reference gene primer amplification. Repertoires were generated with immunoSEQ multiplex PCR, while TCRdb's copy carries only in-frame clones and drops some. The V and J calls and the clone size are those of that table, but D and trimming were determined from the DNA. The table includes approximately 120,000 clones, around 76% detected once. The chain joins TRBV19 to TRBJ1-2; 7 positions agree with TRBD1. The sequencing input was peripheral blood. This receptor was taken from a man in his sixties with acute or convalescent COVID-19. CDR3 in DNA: TGTGCCAGTAGTATAGATCGCAGGGGGATTTATGGCTACACCTTC. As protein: CASSIDRRGIYGYTF.